This record looks at one TCR beta chain sequence and its context. Its antigen remains unknown. Measured with immunoSEQ multiplex PCR; TCRdb has only the in-frame clones, and not every one. The data contain more than 2 million clones, about 95% of them seen just once; the ten biggest clones take up roughly 1%. This sample is drawn from a study of shared clonotypes between healthy human individuals. In the study overall: Participating donors consisted of a couple of women and a few men aged 18 to 49.

Notes on the study in general: Relative to their counterparts shared across all four donors, non-shared clonotypes exhibited diminished generation probabilities. Researchers sampled blood only, noting tissue repertoires likely differ.

CD45RO-negative CD8 cells positively selected for CCR7 made up the naive population, which excluded terminally differentiated effector memory CD45RA+ cells. The germline gives CDR1 MGHRA, CDR2 YSYEKL. V dropped 3 bases and J dropped 2 bases, with 14 bases sitting between them. This CDR3 has 15 residues. The chain links TRBV4-1 to TRBJ2-7; D is undetermined. The sequenced sample consisted of naive CD8+ T cells sorted from blood. The sequence was obtained from a young man in good health. The CDR3 sequence: CASSQKHSDAYEQYF. The DNA of the CDR3 is TGCGCCAGCAGCCAGAAACATTCGGACGCCTACGAGCAGTACTTC.